This T cell receptor beta chain was obtained from a study of T cell changes during pregnancy in multiple sclerosis. Germline-derived CDR1 and CDR2 are SGHVS and FNYEAQ. The CDR3 loop spans 14 amino acids. With 1 base clipped from V and 6 bases from J, the junction kept 1 base outside the gene matches. There are a few counts of this clone. Sequenced by immunoSEQ multiplex PCR; TCRdb stores in-frame clones only, minus some. The repertoire holds 80,000 to 130,000 clones, with around 93% as singletons. The V gene is TRBV7-6, the J gene TRBJ1-2; 11 bases line up with TRBD1. The sequenced sample was peripheral blood, obtained before pregnancy. The TCR comes from a female donor with multiple sclerosis, enrolled in a pregnancy study. The CDR3 here is CASSLGTGGNGYTF. The CDR3 coding sequence is TGTGCCAGCAGCTTAGGGACAGGGGGCAATGGCTACACCTTC.